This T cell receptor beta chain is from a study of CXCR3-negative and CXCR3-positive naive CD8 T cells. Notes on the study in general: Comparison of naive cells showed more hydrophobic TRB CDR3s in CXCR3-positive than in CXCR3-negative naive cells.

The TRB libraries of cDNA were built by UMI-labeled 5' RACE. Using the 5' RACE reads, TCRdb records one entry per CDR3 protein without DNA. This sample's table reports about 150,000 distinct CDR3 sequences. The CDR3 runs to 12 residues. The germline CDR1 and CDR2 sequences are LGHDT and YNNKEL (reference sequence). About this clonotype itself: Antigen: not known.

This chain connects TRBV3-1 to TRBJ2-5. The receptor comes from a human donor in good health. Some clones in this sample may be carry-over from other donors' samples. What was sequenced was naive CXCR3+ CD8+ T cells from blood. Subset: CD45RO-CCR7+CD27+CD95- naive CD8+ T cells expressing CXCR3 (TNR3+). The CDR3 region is CASSQDWETQYF.